The next 16 T cell receptor beta chains were all read from a single sample in a study of blood T cells in healthy people across ages (dated by TCRdb to the mid-2010s). To prepare the library, 5' RACE was applied. Sequencing instrument: Illumina HiSeq 2500. The second PCR ran for about 7 to 11 cycles and used a J-beta primer mix along with a sample-barcoded 5' primer. TCRdb trimmed the raw reads at Q25, called clones with MiXCR and kept productive beta chains. Each entry is one CDR3 protein sequence, shown with its most common DNA and genes. This sample lists 660,000 or so distinct CDR3 sequences; 45% to 65% were detected once. Together, the top ten hold over 30% of the sample. The material sequenced was blood. All receptors come from a man aged 60 to 69 in good health.

This clonotype has more than one count but fewer than ten. The chain joins TRBV20-1 to TRBJ1-2; D is perhaps TRBD1 (5 bases). V lost 3 bases, J lost 4 bases, and 9 bases lay in between. The CDR3 loop spans 12 amino acids. Germline CDR1 is DFQATT and CDR2 is SNEGSKA (reference sequence). CDR3 sequence reads: CSARAGGYGYTF. The CDR3 DNA follows: TGCAGTGCTAGGGCCGGGGGCTATGGCTACACCTTC.

This chain links TRBV29-1 with TRBJ2-3; TRBD1 or TRBD2 may be the D gene (5 bases each). Germline-derived CDR1 and CDR2 are SQVTM and ANQGSEA. This CDR3 is 17 amino acids long. V lost 4 bases, J lost 3 bases, and 23 bases lay in between. The CDR3, as DNA: TGCAGCGTTGCTTCGTGGGACCCCACCGCCTTAACAGATACGCAGTATTTT. It yields the protein CSVASWDPTALTDTQYF.

This chain uses TRBV29-1 with TRBJ2-7, with D tentatively TRBD2 (7 bases). TRBJ2-5 matches the DNA end more closely, so the J call is doubtful. The V gene's germline CDR1 is SQVTM and CDR2 ANQGSEA. CDR3 length: 13 amino acids. DNA of the CDR3: TGCAGCGTTGAAGTCGGGGGGCCAGAGACCCAGTACTTC. Protein: CSVEVGGPETQYF.

CDR3 bases: TGCGCCAGCAGCCAAGAAGGCTATGGCTACACCTTC. Its translation is CASSQEGYGYTF. The chain employs TRBV4-1 and TRBJ1-2, with D uncertain. The germline gives CDR1 MGHRA, CDR2 YSYEKL. The V end lost 0 bases, the J end lost 4 bases, and 3 bases lay between the germline ends. The CDR3 extends over 12 amino acids.

The genes are TRBV10-3 and TRBJ1-1; no reliable D call. The CDR3 extends over 12 amino acids. Germline CDR1 ENHRY, CDR2 SYGVKD. V was clipped by 10 bases and J by 4 bases, with 13 bases between them. CDR3 DNA sequence: TGTGCCAGTCAAGGCCCGAGCACTGAAGCTTTCTTT. This gives the protein CASQGPSTEAFF.

The chain combines TRBV4-2 with TRBJ2-4; no definite D call. The J call may be mistaken, given a closer DNA end match to TRBJ2-5. The CDR3 contains 14 residues. Looked up from germline, CDR1 is LGHNA and CDR2 is YNFKEQ. CDR3 bases: TGTGCCAGCAGCCAAGAATATGCGAAAGAGACCCAGTACTTC. It translates to CASSQEYAKETQYF.

This clonotype has just a few counts. CDR3 region: CASSFSSGWGETQYF. CDR3 bases: TGTGCCAGCAGCTTTTCGAGCGGATGGGGAGAGACCCAGTACTTC. The rearrangement joins TRBV11-2 to TRBJ2-5, with TRBD2 as a possible D gene (5 bases). The V gene's germline CDR1 is SGHAT and CDR2 FQNNGV. The V and J ends lost 3 bases and 4 bases respectively, with 15 bases between them. This CDR3 spans 15 amino acids.

The V call is TRBV3-1, the J call TRBJ1-2; possible D gene TRBD1, 5 bases. The CDR3 spans 17 residues. Trimming took off 3 bases at V and 2 bases at J, with 19 bases between the two ends. Germline values: CDR1 LGHDT, CDR2 YNNKEL (reference sequence). This CDR3 reads CASSQQPLLRGNYGYTF. The CDR3 DNA reads as TGTGCCAGCAGCCAGCAGCCCCTTTTAAGGGGCAACTATGGCTACACCTTC.

V gene TRBV5-1 combines with J gene TRBJ1-2; 10 bases agree with TRBD1. This CDR3 region has 14 residues. V lost 0 bases to trimming and J lost 8 bases; unmatched junction nucleotides: 4. Germline V gene lookup returns CDR1 SGHRS and CDR2 YFSETQ. CDR3 residues: CASSLGQGAEGYTF. CDR3 sequence (DNA): TGCGCCAGCAGCTTGGGACAGGGGGCGGAAGGCTACACCTTC. Full variable domain (rest looked up from reference TRBV5-1 and TRBJ1-2): KAGVTQTPRYLIKTRGQQVTLSCSPISGHRSVSWYQQTPGQGLQFLFEYFSETQRNKGNFPGRFSGRQFSNSRSEMNVSTLELGDSALYLCASSLGQGAEGYTFGSGTRLTVV.

The chain has TRBV28 and TRBJ1-1; a weak D match, TRBD1 (5 bases). The CDR3 sequence is 14 residues long. Per germline, CDR1 MDHEN and CDR2 SYDVKM. V dropped 2 bases and J dropped 4 bases, with 11 bases sitting between them. The CDR3 coding sequence is TGTGCCAGCAGTTTACCACGAAGGGGCACTGAAGCTTTCTTT. Its protein is CASSLPRRGTEAFF.

Points on this clonotype: One end of the junction varies from germline; a read error may be responsible. The chain employs TRBV7-8 and TRBJ2-7; the D is unclear. CDR3 length: 14 residues. Germline CDR1 and CDR2: SGHVS and FQNEAQ. CDR3 coding DNA: TGTGCCAGCAGCTTAGCTGGTGGTGGGTACGGGCAGTACTTC. Translated: CASSLAGGGYGQYF.

This clonotype was found a few times. The rearrangement links TRBV29-1 to TRBJ1-2; 8 bases map to TRBD1. Germline V CDR1 and CDR2: SQVTM, ANQGSEA. The CDR3 is made up of 14 amino acids. V lost 4 bases, J lost 8 bases, and 12 bases stayed unmatched. The CDR3 nucleotides are TGCAGCGTTGTCGTTGACAGGGGAGTTCGGGGCTACACCTTC. This translates into CSVVVDRGVRGYTF.

The chain couples TRBV14 to TRBJ2-6; possibly TRBD1 for D (5 bases). The CDR3 sequence is 15 residues long. Germline CDR1 is SGHDN and CDR2 is FVKESK. Deletions cut 4 bases from V and 0 bases from J, with 7 bases between. CDR3 residues: CASSRQLSGANVLTF. The CDR3 DNA follows: TGTGCCAGCAGCCGACAGCTCTCTGGGGCCAACGTCCTGACTTTC.

V and J are TRBV12-3 or TRBV12-4 and TRBJ1-4; TRBD1 aligns across 10 bases. Unmatched junction bases numbered 6, after V lost 5 bases and J lost 3 bases. The CDR3 length is 16 residues. The CDR3 is CASSRLGTGANEKLFF. The CDR3 region has the DNA TGTGCCAGCAGTAGACTCGGGACAGGGGCTAATGAAAAACTGTTTTTT.

The rearrangement uses TRBV4-1 and TRBJ2-5, with TRBD1 as a possible D gene (5 bases). Germline loops: CDR1 MGHRA, CDR2 YSYEKL. The CDR3 is made up of 14 amino acids. The ends were cut back, 3 bases at V and 3 bases at J, with 11 bases in the middle. The DNA for the CDR3 is TGCGCCAGCAGCCACCCCGACAGCAAAGAGACCCAGTACTTC. Its protein product is CASSHPDSKETQYF.

The V and J genes are TRBV5-1 and TRBJ2-1, with D unclear. Between the trimmed V and J ends, which lost 0 bases and 8 bases, there was a span of 9 bases. Looked up from germline, CDR1 is SGHRS and CDR2 is YFSETQ. CDR3 length: 13 residues. CDR3 sequence (DNA): TGCGCCAGCAGCTTGGCCTTCTCGGATGAGCAGTTCTTC. It encodes CASSLAFSDEQFF.